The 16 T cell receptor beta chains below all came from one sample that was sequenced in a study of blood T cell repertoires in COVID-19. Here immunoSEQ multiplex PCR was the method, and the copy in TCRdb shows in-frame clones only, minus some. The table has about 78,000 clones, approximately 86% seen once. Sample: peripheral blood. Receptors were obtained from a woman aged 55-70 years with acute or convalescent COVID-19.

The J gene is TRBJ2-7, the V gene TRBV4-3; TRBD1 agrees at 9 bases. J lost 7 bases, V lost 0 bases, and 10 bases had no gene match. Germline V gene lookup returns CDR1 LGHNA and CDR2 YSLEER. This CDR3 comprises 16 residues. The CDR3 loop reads CASSQDLGTGSREQYF. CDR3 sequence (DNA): TGCGCCAGCAGCCAAGATCTAGGGACAGGGTCTCGGGAGCAGTACTTC.

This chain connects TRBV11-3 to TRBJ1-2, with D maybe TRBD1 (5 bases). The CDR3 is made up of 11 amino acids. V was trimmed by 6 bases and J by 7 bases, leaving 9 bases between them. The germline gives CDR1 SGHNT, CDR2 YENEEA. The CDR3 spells CASRGEAGYTF. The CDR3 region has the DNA TGTGCCAGCAGAGGGGAGGCTGGCTACACCTTC.

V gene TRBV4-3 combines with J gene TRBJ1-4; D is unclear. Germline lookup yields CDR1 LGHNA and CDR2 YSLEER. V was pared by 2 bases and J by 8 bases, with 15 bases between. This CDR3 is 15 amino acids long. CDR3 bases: TGCGCCAGCAGCCAAAACAATAACCTCGGGGAAAAACTGTTTTTT. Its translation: CASSQNNNLGEKLFF.

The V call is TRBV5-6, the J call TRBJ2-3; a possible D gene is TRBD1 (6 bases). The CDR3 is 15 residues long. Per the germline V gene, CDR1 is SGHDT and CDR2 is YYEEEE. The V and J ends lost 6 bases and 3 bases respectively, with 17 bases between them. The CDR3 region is CASNFPQGRTDTQYF. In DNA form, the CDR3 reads TGTGCCAGCAACTTCCCCCAGGGGCGGACAGATACGCAGTATTTT.

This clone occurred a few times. The CDR3 sequence is CASSQGRWRGSSYNSPLHF. Here the CDR3 DNA reads TGTGCCAGCAGCCAAGGAAGATGGCGGGGGAGCTCCTATAATTCACCCCTCCACTTT. V is TRBV3-1 (or the pseudogene TRBV3-2) and J is TRBJ1-6; TRBD1 is a possible D gene (5 bases). Germline V gene data show CDR1 as LGHDT and CDR2 as YNNKEL (reference sequence). The CDR3 spans 19 residues. The ends were cut back, 1 base at V and 0 bases at J, with 16 bases in the middle.

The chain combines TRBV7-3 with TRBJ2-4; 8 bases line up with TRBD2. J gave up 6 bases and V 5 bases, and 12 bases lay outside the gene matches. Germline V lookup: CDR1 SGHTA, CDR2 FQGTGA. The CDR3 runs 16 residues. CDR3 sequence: CASSTGSGGTTNIQYF. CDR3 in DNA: TGTGCCAGCAGCACTGGGAGCGGGGGTACTACAAACATTCAGTACTTC.

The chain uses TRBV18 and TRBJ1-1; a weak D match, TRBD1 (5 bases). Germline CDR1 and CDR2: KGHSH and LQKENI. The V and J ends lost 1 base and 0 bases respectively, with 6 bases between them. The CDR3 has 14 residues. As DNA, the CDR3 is TGTGCCAGCTCACCACAGGGGATGAACACTGAAGCTTTCTTT. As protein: CASSPQGMNTEAFF. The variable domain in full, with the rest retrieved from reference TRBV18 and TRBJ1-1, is NAGVMQNPRHLVRRRGQEARLRCSPMKGHSHVYWYRQLPEEGLKFMVYLQKENIIDESGMPKERFSAEFPKEGPSILRIQQVVRGDSAAYFCASSPQGMNTEAFFGQGTRLTVV.

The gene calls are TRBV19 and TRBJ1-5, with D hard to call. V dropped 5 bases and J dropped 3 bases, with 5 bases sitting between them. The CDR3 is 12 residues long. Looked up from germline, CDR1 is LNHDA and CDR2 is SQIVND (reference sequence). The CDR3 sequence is CASSSNNQPQHF. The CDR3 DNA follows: TGTGCCAGTAGTTCCAACAATCAGCCCCAGCATTTT.

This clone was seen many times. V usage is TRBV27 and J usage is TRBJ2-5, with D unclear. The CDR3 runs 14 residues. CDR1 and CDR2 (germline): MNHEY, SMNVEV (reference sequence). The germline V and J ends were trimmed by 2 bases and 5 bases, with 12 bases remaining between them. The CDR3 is CASSLSWAGETQYF. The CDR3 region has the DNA TGTGCCAGCAGTTTAAGTTGGGCCGGCGAGACCCAGTACTTC.

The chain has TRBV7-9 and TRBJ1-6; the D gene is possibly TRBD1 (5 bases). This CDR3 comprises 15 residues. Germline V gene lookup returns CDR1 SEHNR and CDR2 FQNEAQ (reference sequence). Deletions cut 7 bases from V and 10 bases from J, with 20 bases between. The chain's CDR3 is CASTPTGPGQSPLHF. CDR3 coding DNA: TGTGCCAGCACCCCGACCGGTCCAGGGCAATCACCCCTCCACTTT.

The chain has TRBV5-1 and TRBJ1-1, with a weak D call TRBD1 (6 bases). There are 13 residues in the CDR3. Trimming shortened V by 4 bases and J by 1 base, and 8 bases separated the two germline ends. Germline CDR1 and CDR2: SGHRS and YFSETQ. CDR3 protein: CASSATGNTEAFF. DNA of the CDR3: TGCGCCAGCAGCGCGACAGGGAACACTGAAGCTTTCTTT.

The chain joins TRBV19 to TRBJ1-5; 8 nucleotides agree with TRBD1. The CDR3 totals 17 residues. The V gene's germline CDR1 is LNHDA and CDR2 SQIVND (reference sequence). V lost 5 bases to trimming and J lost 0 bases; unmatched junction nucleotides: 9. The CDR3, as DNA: TGTGCCAGTAGTCCGGGACAGGCCTATTATAGCAATCAGCCCCAGCATTTT. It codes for CASSPGQAYYSNQPQHF.

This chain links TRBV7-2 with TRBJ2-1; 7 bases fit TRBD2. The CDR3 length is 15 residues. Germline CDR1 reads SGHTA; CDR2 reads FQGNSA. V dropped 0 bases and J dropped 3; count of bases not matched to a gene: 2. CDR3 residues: CASSLAGGDYNEQFF. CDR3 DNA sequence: TGTGCCAGCAGCTTAGCGGGAGGGGACTACAATGAGCAGTTCTTC.

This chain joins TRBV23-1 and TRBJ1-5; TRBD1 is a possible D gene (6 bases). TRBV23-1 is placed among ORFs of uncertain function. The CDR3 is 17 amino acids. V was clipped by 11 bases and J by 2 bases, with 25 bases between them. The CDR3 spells CAVTLTGQASGNQPQHF. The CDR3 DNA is TGCGCCGTAACTCTTACAGGGCAAGCTTCGGGCAATCAGCCCCAGCATTTT.

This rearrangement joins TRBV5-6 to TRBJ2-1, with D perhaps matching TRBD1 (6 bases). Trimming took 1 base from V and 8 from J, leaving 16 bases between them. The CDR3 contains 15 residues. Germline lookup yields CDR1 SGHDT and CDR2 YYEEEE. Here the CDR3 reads CASSLYWGPLDEQFF. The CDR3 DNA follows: TGTGCCAGCAGCTTGTATTGGGGGCCCCTGGATGAGCAGTTCTTC.

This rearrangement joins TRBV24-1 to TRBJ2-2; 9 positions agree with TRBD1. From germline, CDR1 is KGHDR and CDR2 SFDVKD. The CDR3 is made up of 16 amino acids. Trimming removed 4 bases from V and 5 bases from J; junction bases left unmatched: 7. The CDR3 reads CATSEPRDRVTGELFF. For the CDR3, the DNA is TGTGCCACCAGTGAACCCCGGGACAGGGTGACCGGGGAGCTGTTTTTT.